These T cell receptor beta chains were read from a single sample in a study of blood T cell repertoires in COVID-19. Assay: immunoSEQ multiplex PCR; the TCRdb copy retains only in-frame clones and omits some. The sample includes some 300,000 clones, more than 80% seen only once; the top ten take 6.3%. The source material was peripheral blood. All receptors come from a woman in her 50s with COVID-19, enrolled during active disease. Both conserved end residues are part of each CDR3. A D gene is named only where the DNA matches it firmly. Clone size is stated in some rows and not others, as once, few, many or a class when expanded.

V	J	D	size	DNA	CDR3
TRBV29-1	TRBJ1-2	TRBD1	.	TGCAGCGTGGGGTCCCCGGCAGGGGGCCGGGGCTACACCTTC	CSVGSPAGGRGYTF
TRBV25-1	TRBJ2-6	TRBD1	.	TGTGCCAGCAGTGAGGACAGGCTCTCTGGGGCCAACGTCCTGACTTTC	CASSEDRLSGANVLTF
TRBV6-2/TRBV6-3	TRBJ1-1	.	.	TGTGCCAGCAGTGCCCGGGGGGGGAGGAACACTGAAGCTTTCTTT	CASSARGGRNTEAFF
TRBV28	TRBJ2-1	.	once	TGTGCCAGCAGTCTTTCCAACCAAGCCGAGCAGTTCTTC	CASSLSNQAEQFF
TRBV4-1	TRBJ2-2	TRBD2	.	TGCGCCAGCAGCCGAGGGGGATCTAGCGGGAGGGTGACCGGGGAGCTGTTTTTT	CASSRGGSSGRVTGELFF
TRBV3-1/TRBV3-2	TRBJ1-3	TRBD1	.	TGTGCCAGCAGCTCAATGAGGGGACAGGGGGCTGGAAACACCATATATTTT	CASSSMRGQGAGNTIYF
TRBV7-6	TRBJ2-1	TRBD2	.	TGTGCCAGCAGCTTATGGAGGCGGGAGCCAAACAATGAGCAGTTCTTC	CASSLWRREPNNEQFF
TRBV30	TRBJ1-1	TRBD1	.	TGTGCCTTAAGTCCGGACAGGGGGGTAGGTGAAGCTTTCTTT	CALSPDRGVGEAFF
TRBV4-1	TRBJ1-2	TRBD1	few	TGCGCCAGCAGCCAGGCCCAGACAGGGCGCGCTGGCTACACCTTC	CASSQAQTGRAGYTF
TRBV30	TRBJ1-2	.	.	TGTGCCTGGTCGCTGACATCCTCGGGCTACACCTTC	CAWSLTSSGYTF
TRBV30	TRBJ2-2	.	.	TGTGCCTGGAGCCCCCACAGTAACACCGGGGAGCTGTTTTTT	CAWSPHSNTGELFF
TRBV12-3/TRBV12-4	TRBJ1-2	.	.	TGTGCCAGCAGTCCAGGGTTTTACTATGGCTACACCTTC	CASSPGFYYGYTF
TRBV7-9	TRBJ1-1	.	.	TGTGCCAGCAGCTCCCAGGGGAACACTGAAGCTTTCTTT	CASSSQGNTEAFF
TRBV11-2	TRBJ2-1	TRBD2	once	TGTGCCAGCAGCTTAGATGGGACTAGCCACAATGAGCAGTTCTTC	CASSLDGTSHNEQFF
TRBV27	TRBJ2-7	TRBD2	.	TGTGCCAGCAGTGCGGCGGGAGGGGGGGGCTACGAGCAGTACTTC	CASSAAGGGGYEQYF
TRBV6-5	TRBJ2-1	TRBD1	.	TGTGCCAGCAGTCCGGACAGGGTCAGATACAATGAGCAGTTCTTC	CASSPDRVRYNEQFF
TRBV19	TRBJ2-7	TRBD2	.	TGTGCCAGCCTCGACCTGGCTAGCGGGAAAGTAGACGAGCAGTACTTC	CASLDLASGKVDEQYF
TRBV4-1	TRBJ1-1	.	.	TGCGCCAGCAGCCAAGGACAGTTGAACACTGAAGCTTTCTTT	CASSQGQLNTEAFF
TRBV4-2	TRBJ1-2	TRBD1	.	TGTGCCAGCAGAGGGGACAGTCCCACCGCGGACTATGGCTACACCTTC	CASRGDSPTADYGYTF
TRBV4-2	TRBJ2-2	.	.	TGTGCCAGCAGCCCCCGTGGGAGGCAGGCGGGCGGGGAGCTGTTTTTT	CASSPRGRQAGGELFF
TRBV7-3	TRBJ2-7	TRBD1	.	TGTGCCAGCAGCGGGACAGGGGGCGTCGAGCAGTACTTC	CASSGTGGVEQYF
TRBV11-2	TRBJ2-2	TRBD2	.	TGTGCCAGCAGCCCCCGGACTAGCTTTTCCGGGGAGCTGTTTTTT	CASSPRTSFSGELFF
TRBV6-5	TRBJ2-7	.	.	TGTGCCAGCAGGAACCCGAGGGCTCCCTACGAGCAGTACTTC	CASRNPRAPYEQYF
TRBV12-3/TRBV12-4	TRBJ1-1	.	.	TGTGCCAGCAGTTTCCAGAATTTTGGAGCTTTCTTT	CASSFQNFGAFF
TRBV30	TRBJ1-6	.	.	TGTGCCTTTCCAGTGGCTGGTGGTAATTCACCCCTCCACTTT	CAFPVAGGNSPLHF
TRBV15	TRBJ2-2	.	.	TGTGCCACCAGGGGCCGCGGGTCGAACACCGGGGAGCTGTTTTTT	CATRGRGSNTGELFF
TRBV7-9	TRBJ2-3	TRBD2	.	TGTGCCAGCAGCAATCCGGGACTAGCGTCTCCTAGCACAGATACGCAGTATTTT	CASSNPGLASPSTDTQYF
TRBV10-3	TRBJ1-1	.	.	TGTGCCATCAGTGAACATCCGGGAGCCAGTTTGGGCACTGAAGCTTTCTTT	CAISEHPGASLGTEAFF
TRBV6-5	TRBJ2-7	.	.	TGTGCCAGCAGCCCGGACAGCCGCTACGAGCAGTACTTC	CASSPDSRYEQYF
TRBV7-8	TRBJ2-3	.	.	TGTGCCAGCAGCCCGGACTTAAACGCAGATACGCAGTATTTT	CASSPDLNADTQYF
TRBV2	TRBJ2-7	.	.	TGTGCCAGCAGTGAGGGCCCCGCATACTCCTACGAGCAGTACTTC	CASSEGPAYSYEQYF
TRBV7-2	TRBJ2-7	.	.	TGTGCCAGCAGCTCCCGTGGTAGAAGCCATGACGAGCAGTACTTC	CASSSRGRSHDEQYF
TRBV4-3	TRBJ2-1	TRBD2	.	TGCGCCAGCAGCCAAGCTTTTGAGGAAGGGACTAGCGGGACTCGACCTTACAATGAGCAGTTCTTC	CASSQAFEEGTSGTRPYNEQFF
TRBV6-4	TRBJ2-7	.	.	TGTGCCAGCAGTGACCCCAGACAGGGACTAGCCTACGAGCAGTACTTC	CASSDPRQGLAYEQYF
TRBV29-1	TRBJ1-2	.	.	TGCAGCGTCGAACAGGGCTCGGAAGACTATGGCTACACCTTC	CSVEQGSEDYGYTF
TRBV19	TRBJ2-7	.	.	TGTGCCAGCGGCACCCCAGGGCGGCGAGCCTACGAGCAGTACTTC	CASGTPGRRAYEQYF
TRBV29-1	TRBJ2-6	TRBD2	.	TGCAGCGTTGAAGACGCGGGGGCTGGGGCCAACGTCCTGACTTTC	CSVEDAGAGANVLTF
TRBV11-3	TRBJ1-1	.	.	TGTGCCAGCAGTCCCCGGGAGAATCTGAACACTGAAGCTTTCTTT	CASSPRENLNTEAFF
TRBV7-9	TRBJ1-5	.	.	TGTGCCAGCAGCGGCGGTGGGAGTAGCAATCAGCCCCAGCATTTT	CASSGGGSSNQPQHF
TRBV7-2	TRBJ1-2	.	.	TGTGCCAGCAGCTTATCTCAGGGTACCTATGGCTACACCTTC	CASSLSQGTYGYTF
TRBV5-6	TRBJ2-1	TRBD1	.	TGTGCCAGCAGCTGGATTGACAGGGAAGCCTACAATGAGCAGTTCTTC	CASSWIDREAYNEQFF
TRBV3-1/TRBV3-2	TRBJ1-3	.	once	TGTGCCAGCAGCCAACTCCTTAGGGTGGGACAAGGAAACACCATATATTTT	CASSQLLRVGQGNTIYF